This T cell receptor beta chain appears in the sequencing data of a study of shared clonotypes between healthy human individuals. Looked up from germline, CDR1 is SEHNR and CDR2 is FQNEAQ (reference sequence). V trimming: 4 bases; J trimming: 4 bases; junction bases outside the gene matches: 12. The CDR3 has 17 amino acids. Researchers divided each subset's genomic DNA evenly across several immunoSEQ plates. Using immunoSEQ multiplex PCR, the repertoire was profiled, and TCRdb retains in-frame clones only, with some absent. The sample lists 1.5 million to 2.5 million clones; about 95% were seen once. A note on this clone: The antigen is undetermined.

Positively selected for CCR7, the CD45RO-negative cells used as naive CD8 cells excluded terminally differentiated effector memory CD45RA+ cells. Points from the study as a whole: Sharing across four donors was seen in 4.5% to 5.5% of naive CD4 clonotypes. Clonotype sharing among donors, it was expected, would be affected by sequencing depth.

The chain recombines TRBV7-9 with TRBJ2-1; TRBD1 matches 8 bases. The specimen sequenced was naive CD8+ T cells sorted from blood. This receptor was obtained from a young man in good health. As DNA, the CDR3 is TGTGCCAGCAGCTCCTCGGGGGTGGACAGGGTATACAATGAGCAGTTCTTC. It codes for CASSSSGVDRVYNEQFF. The whole variable domain, remainder taken from reference TRBV7-9 and TRBJ2-1, is DTGVSQNPRHKITKRGQNVTFRCDPISEHNRLYWYRQTLGQGPEFLTYFQNEAQLEKSRLLSDRFSAERPKGSFSTLEIQRTEQGDSAMYLCASSSSGVDRVYNEQFFGPGTRLTVL.